This entry lists 20 T cell receptor beta chains sequenced from one sample in a study of cytomegalovirus exposure and HLA in healthy donors. With 60 Vbeta and 13 Jbeta primers, the PCR was carried out. Produced via immunoSEQ multiplex PCR; TCRdb's table is partial and in-frame only. The sample has nearly 80,000 clones; around 79% are singletons. The source material was PBMCs. Receptors originate from a woman aged 40 to 49 in good health and CMV-seropositive.

This clone was detected only once. V usage is TRBV19 and J usage is TRBJ1-2; the match to TRBD1 covers 8 bases. CDR3 length equals 17 residues. Germline V lookup: CDR1 LNHDA, CDR2 SQIVND (reference sequence). V gave up 4 bases and J gave up 2 bases; unmatched junction bases: 12. The CDR3: CASSTVDRGSPNYGYTF. The CDR3, as DNA: TGTGCCAGTAGTACCGTCGACAGGGGATCGCCCAACTATGGCTACACCTTC.

V usage is TRBV18 and J usage is TRBJ1-2; D is unresolved. CDR1 and CDR2 (germline): KGHSH, LQKENI. This CDR3 spans 15 amino acids. V was trimmed by 3 bases and J by 2 bases, leaving 13 bases between them. DNA for the CDR3: TGTGCCAGCTCACCCTCTCGGCAGGTGAACTATGGCTACACCTTC. The encoded protein is CASSPSRQVNYGYTF.

The CDR3 reads CASSFSSNTEAFF. CDR3 nucleotides: TGTGCCAGCAGCTTCTCCTCGAACACTGAAGCTTTCTTT. This sequence joins TRBV6-5 and TRBJ1-1, with unresolved D. The germline gives CDR1 MNHEY, CDR2 SVGAGI. The V gene lost 6 bases and the J gene lost 1 base, with 9 bases spanning the gap. The CDR3 is 13 residues long.

This sequence joins TRBV29-1 and TRBJ2-3, with D maybe TRBD2 (6 bases). Germline lookup yields CDR1 SQVTM and CDR2 ANQGSEA. Trimming removed 1 base at V and 1 base at J, with 6 bases between. The CDR3 covers 13 residues. Written as DNA, the CDR3 is TGCAGCGTTGAAGTAGCGGGCACAGATACGCAGTATTTT. It yields the protein CSVEVAGTDTQYF.

The chain carries TRBV28 and TRBJ2-5; TRBD1 matches 8 bases. V gave up 3 bases and J gave up 5 bases; unmatched junction bases: 5. The CDR3 totals 14 residues. Germline V gives CDR1 MDHEN, CDR2 SYDVKM. The chain's CDR3 is CASSFSDRVETQYF. As DNA, the CDR3 is TGTGCCAGCAGTTTTTCGGACAGGGTGGAGACCCAGTACTTC.

This chain connects TRBV2 to TRBJ2-1; 8 bases match TRBD2. Germline CDR1 and CDR2: SNHLY and FYNNEI. The CDR3 has 16 residues. V was clipped by 4 bases and J by 10 bases; unmatched bases: 15. CDR3 sequence (DNA): TGTGCCAGCAGTGGAGTATTTATTTTGGGCGGGGGGGAGCAGTTCTTC. This codes for CASSGVFILGGGEQFF.

The chain recombines TRBV6-1 with TRBJ2-3; D is ambiguous. Germline V CDR1 and CDR2: MNHNS, SASEGT. V gave up 4 bases and J gave up 10 bases, with 12 bases separating them. The CDR3 spans 12 residues. The CDR3 DNA is TGTGCCAGCAGTGGCGGAGTCGGAGCGCAGTATTTT. Its protein product is CASSGGVGAQYF.

The V gene is TRBV7-9, the J gene TRBJ2-5; 9 bases line up with TRBD2. CDR1 is SEHNR, CDR2 FQNEAQ, per germline (reference sequence). The V and J ends lost 2 bases and 0 bases, in that order; junction bases with no gene match: 4. The CDR3 is 16 residues long. The CDR3 sequence: CASSLSGGGDQETQYF. The CDR3 DNA is TGTGCCAGCAGCTTATCCGGCGGGGGGGACCAAGAGACCCAGTACTTC.

The J gene is TRBJ1-1, the V gene TRBV5-1, with D hard to call. Germline CDR1 and CDR2: SGHRS and YFSETQ. This CDR3 is built from 13 residues. Trimming pared 5 bases from V and 5 bases from J, leaving 13 bases between. CDR3: CASSTVSGTEAFF. The CDR3 region has the DNA TGCGCCAGCAGTACCGTGTCGGGGACTGAAGCTTTCTTT.

The rearrangement joins TRBV10-2 to TRBJ1-3, with a tentative D call TRBD1 (6 bases). CDR1 is WSHSY, CDR2 SAAADI, per germline. V was cut by 2 bases and J by 0 bases, with 11 bases left in between. The CDR3 loop spans 16 amino acids. This CDR3 reads CASSETGIPSGNTIYF. CDR3 coding DNA: TGCGCCAGCAGTGAGACAGGGATCCCCTCTGGAAACACCATATATTTT.

This chain uses TRBV5-1 with TRBJ1-4, with 8 positions matching TRBD1. Trimming took 0 bases from V and 7 from J; bases not matched to a gene: 8. Germline V gene data show CDR1 as SGHRS and CDR2 as YFSETQ. The CDR3 totals 16 residues. CDR3 amino acids: CASSLGDRGGSEKLFF. Written as DNA, the CDR3 is TGCGCCAGCAGCTTGGGCGACAGGGGCGGGAGTGAAAAACTGTTTTTT.

This chain connects TRBV4-2 to TRBJ2-3; 10 bases line up with TRBD2. The V and J ends lost 2 bases and 4 bases, in that order; junction bases with no gene match: 12. Germline V CDR1 and CDR2: LGHNA, YNFKEQ. The CDR3 consists of 18 residues. This CDR3 reads CASSQRGAGGANADTQYF. The CDR3 nucleotides read TGTGCCAGCAGCCAAAGGGGAGCGGGGGGGGCCAACGCAGATACGCAGTATTTT.

The rearrangement uses TRBV28 and TRBJ2-5; the D gene is possibly TRBD2 (7 bases). The V and J ends lost 5 bases and 7 bases respectively, with 26 bases between them. This CDR3 spans 17 amino acids. Germline V lookup: CDR1 MDHEN, CDR2 SYDVKM. Written as DNA, the CDR3 is TGTGCCAGCAGTGCCCAGGGAGGGGGGACCGCTCGGGGGACCCAGTACTTC. This encodes CASSAQGGGTARGTQYF. The full variable domain, in which reference TRBV28 and TRBJ2-5 provide the parts outside the CDR3, is DVKVTQSSRYLVKRTGEKVFLECVQDMDHENMFWYRQDPGLGLRLIYFSYDVKMKEKGDIPEGYSVSREKKERFSLILESASTNQTSMYLCASSAQGGGTARGTQYFGPGTRLLVL.

The rearrangement joins TRBV6-6 to TRBJ1-1; D might be TRBD1 (5 bases). Between the trimmed V and J ends, which lost 11 bases and 4 bases, there was a span of 20 bases. The V gene's germline CDR1 is MNHNY and CDR2 SVGAGI (reference sequence). The CDR3 totals 14 residues. The CDR3 DNA is TGTGCCGCCTCAGGTGGGGCGCGGGGCACTGAAGCTTTCTTT. It yields the protein CAASGGARGTEAFF.

The chain employs TRBV6-1 and TRBJ2-7; 7 nucleotides match TRBD1. Germline assignment: CDR1 MNHNS and CDR2 SASEGT. This CDR3 is built from 14 residues. With V trimmed by 4 bases and J by 3 bases, 6 bases remained unmatched. DNA for the CDR3: TGTGCCAGCAGTGCCTGGACAGGAGGCTACGAGCAGTACTTC. Translating it yields CASSAWTGGYEQYF.

V gene TRBV6-1 combines with J gene TRBJ2-3, with TRBD1 matching 7 bases. The CDR3 covers 15 residues. CDR1 and CDR2 from the germline V gene are MNHNS and SASEGT. Trimming removed 4 bases from V and 0 bases from J; junction bases left unmatched: 4. The CDR3 loop reads CASSGRTGSTDTQYF. CDR3 in DNA: TGTGCCAGCAGTGGGAGGACAGGCAGCACAGATACGCAGTATTTT.

The chain uses TRBV18 and TRBJ1-3, with 7 bases lining up with TRBD1. This CDR3 region has 14 residues. The V segment lost 6 bases and the J segment 7 bases; nucleotides outside the gene matches: 9. In germline, CDR1 is KGHSH, CDR2 LQKENI. CDR3 coding DNA: TGTGCCAGCTCTCTGACAGGGCAATTGAACACCATATATTTT. This encodes CASSLTGQLNTIYF.

The chain couples TRBV6-1 to TRBJ1-6; 8 bases are a match to TRBD1. The CDR3 has 13 amino acids. V was clipped by 8 bases and J by 8 bases; unmatched bases: 5. The germline gives CDR1 MNHNS, CDR2 SASEGT. CDR3 sequence: CASGDRGDSPLHF. For the CDR3, the DNA is TGTGCCAGCGGAGACAGGGGTGATTCACCCCTCCACTTT.

The CDR3 is CAWSLVGPSGTGELFF. The CDR3 DNA is TGTGCCTGGAGTTTAGTGGGGCCTAGCGGCACCGGGGAGCTGTTTTTT. J is TRBJ2-2 and V is TRBV30, with TRBD2 identical over 7 bases. CDR3 length: 16 amino acids. Germline CDR1 GTSNPN, CDR2 SVGIG (reference sequence). V gave up 2 bases and J gave up 4 bases; unmatched junction bases: 10. The full variable domain, completed using reference TRBV30 and TRBJ2-2, is SQTIHQWPATLVQPVGSPLSLECTVEGTSNPNLYWYRQAAGRGLQLLFYSVGIGQISSEVPQNLSASRPQDRQFILSSKKLLLSDSGFYLCAWSLVGPSGTGELFFGEGSRLTVL.

This clone came up a few times. This CDR3 is CASLGADTQYF. The DNA of the CDR3 is TGCGCCAGCCTAGGCGCGGATACGCAGTATTTT. J is TRBJ2-3 and V is TRBV10-2, with D unclear. CDR1 is WSHSY and CDR2 is SAAADI in the germline V gene. V lost 8 bases to trimming and J lost 6 bases, with 9 bases between them. The CDR3 contains 11 residues.